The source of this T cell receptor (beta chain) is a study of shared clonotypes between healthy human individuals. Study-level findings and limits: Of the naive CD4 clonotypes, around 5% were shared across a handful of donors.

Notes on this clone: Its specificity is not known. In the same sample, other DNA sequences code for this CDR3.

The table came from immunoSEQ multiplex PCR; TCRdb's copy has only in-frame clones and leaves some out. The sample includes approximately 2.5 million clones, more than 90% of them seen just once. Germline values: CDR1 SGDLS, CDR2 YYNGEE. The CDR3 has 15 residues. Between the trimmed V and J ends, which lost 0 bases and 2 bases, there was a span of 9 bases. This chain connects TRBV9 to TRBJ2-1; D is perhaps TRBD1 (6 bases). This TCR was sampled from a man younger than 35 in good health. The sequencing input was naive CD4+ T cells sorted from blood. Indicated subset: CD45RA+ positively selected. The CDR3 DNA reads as TGTGCCAGCAGCGTAGCAACAGGGACCTACAATGAGCAGTTCTTC. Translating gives CASSVATGTYNEQFF.